These 8 T cell receptor beta chains share one sample of origin, sequenced in a study of blood T cell repertoires in COVID-19. Data came from immunoSEQ multiplex PCR; TCRdb stores just in-frame clones and leaves some out. This table has around 98,000 clones, 87% appearing once. Input material: peripheral blood. These receptors all come from an older man with acute or convalescent COVID-19.

This clone was detected only a few times. This rearrangement joins TRBV5-1 to TRBJ1-5; no clear D gene. CDR3 length equals 14 residues. Trimming took off 4 bases at V and 2 bases at J, with 10 bases between the two ends. Germline values: CDR1 SGHRS, CDR2 YFSETQ. The CDR3 DNA reads as TGCGCCAGCAGCCCCCCGGAGGGCAATCAGCCCCAGCATTTT. The encoded protein is CASSPPEGNQPQHF.

This chain uses TRBV5-6 with TRBJ1-3; D not certain. V lost 2 bases, J lost 1 base, and 10 bases lay in between. The CDR3 is 15 amino acids. CDR1 is SGHDT and CDR2 is YYEEEE in the germline V gene. The CDR3 sequence is CASSFPGGSGNTIYF. In DNA form, the CDR3 reads TGTGCCAGCAGCTTTCCAGGTGGATCTGGAAACACCATATATTTT.

The gene calls are TRBV14 and TRBJ1-2; D possibly corresponds to TRBD1 (5 bases). The CDR3 runs 13 residues. V was pared by 3 bases and J by 4 bases, with 9 bases between. CDR1 SGHDN and CDR2 FVKESK come from the germline V gene. DNA of the CDR3: TGTGCCAGCAGCCAGCAGGGCCTCTATGGCTACACCTTC. It encodes CASSQQGLYGYTF. The variable domain in full, completed from reference TRBV14 and TRBJ1-2, reads EAGVTQFPSHSVIEKGQTVTLRCDPISGHDNLYWYRRVMGKEIKFLLHFVKESKQDESGMPNNRFLAERTGGTYSTLKVQPAELEDSGVYFCASSQQGLYGYTFGSGTRLTVV.

CDR3 in DNA: TGTGCCAGCAGCTTGGAGGGACAGCGCACAGATACGCAGTATTTT. Residues: CASSLEGQRTDTQYF. The chain joins TRBV5-4 to TRBJ2-3, with 7 bases that match TRBD1. The V segment lost 0 bases and the J segment 1 base; nucleotides outside the gene matches: 2. Germline CDR1 and CDR2: SGHNT and YYREEE (reference sequence). This CDR3 is built from 15 residues.

The genes are TRBV12-3 or TRBV12-4 and TRBJ1-1; TRBD1 matches 7 bases. The CDR3 length is 13 residues. The V gene end was trimmed by 6 bases and the J gene end by 4 bases; junction bases not matched to a gene: 5. CDR3 loop: CASSRQGTTEAFF. The CDR3 bases are TGTGCCAGCAGCCGACAGGGTACCACTGAAGCTTTCTTT.

V usage is TRBV19 and J usage is TRBJ2-1; the match to TRBD2 covers 11 bases. The V gene end was trimmed by 6 bases and the J gene end by 3 bases; junction bases not matched to a gene: 4. CDR3 length equals 15 residues. Germline V lookup: CDR1 LNHDA, CDR2 SQIVND (reference sequence). The CDR3 is CASSRLAGSYNEQFF. As DNA, the CDR3 is TGTGCCAGTAGCCGACTAGCGGGGAGCTACAATGAGCAGTTCTTC.

This clone was found a few times. The genes are TRBV11-2 and TRBJ1-1; no firm D call. The V gene's germline CDR1 is SGHAT and CDR2 FQNNGV. The CDR3 has 17 residues. Deletions cut 2 bases from V and 7 bases from J, with 23 bases between. This CDR3 reads CASSLIARKRENVEAFF. For the CDR3, the DNA is TGTGCCAGCAGCTTAATCGCTCGGAAAAGGGAGAATGTTGAAGCTTTCTTT.

J is TRBJ2-3 and V is TRBV9; 7 positions agree with TRBD1. The CDR3 runs to 15 residues. After removal of 1 base from V and 2 bases from J, the junction contained 4 bases not matched to a gene. Per germline, CDR1 SGDLS and CDR2 YYNGEE. The DNA of the CDR3 is TGTGCCAGCAGCGTAACGGGACAGACCACAGATACGCAGTATTTT. It yields the protein CASSVTGQTTDTQYF. The entire variable domain, with the rest obtained from reference TRBV9 and TRBJ2-3, is as follows: DSGVTQTPKHLITATGQRVTLRCSPRSGDLSVYWYQQSLDQGLQFLIQYYNGEERAKGNILERFSAQQFPDLHSELNLSSLELGDSALYFCASSVTGQTTDTQYFGPGTRLTVL.